The rows below give T cell receptor beta chains drawn from one sample of a study of cytomegalovirus exposure and HLA in healthy donors. Repertoires were generated with immunoSEQ multiplex PCR, while TCRdb's copy carries only in-frame clones and drops some. The sample shows over 130,000 clones, around two thirds of them seen only once. Sequenced material: PBMCs. These receptor sequences come from a male donor in good health and CMV-seronegative. CDR3s include the opening cysteine and the closing phenylalanine or tryptophan. A D gene is named only where the DNA matches it firmly. The size entry is marked missing in some rows and otherwise reads once, few, many or a size class.

>15|TRBD1|TRBJ1-5|NA|TRBV7-7
CASRTEGAGNQPQHF
TGTGCTAGCAGGACGGAGGGGGCCGGCAATCAGCCCCAGCATTTT
>16|TRBD1|TRBJ2-2|NA|TRBV6-5
CASSSRTGGSTGELFF
TGTGCCAGCAGTTCCCGGACAGGGGGCAGCACCGGGGAGCTGTTTTTT
>18|NA|TRBJ2-2|NA|TRBV15
CATSRDDVSRVGSGELFF
TGTGCCACCAGCAGAGATGATGTCTCCAGGGTGGGATCCGGGGAGCTGTTTTTT
>16|TRBD1|TRBJ1-5|NA|TRBV11-2
CASSWSGQGGNQPQHF
TGTGCCAGCAGCTGGTCGGGACAGGGGGGCAATCAGCCCCAGCATTTT
>15|NA|TRBJ2-7|once|TRBV7-2
CASSLLAWEPYEQYF
TGTGCCAGCAGCCTCCTGGCGTGGGAGCCCTACGAGCAGTACTTC
>13|NA|TRBJ2-5|NA|TRBV7-3
CASSSDGRETQYF
TGTGCCAGCAGCTCCGATGGGAGGGAGACCCAGTACTTC
>14|TRBD1|TRBJ2-2|NA|TRBV18
CASSPGTDTGELFF
TGTGCCAGCTCACCTGGGACAGACACCGGGGAGCTGTTTTTT
>14|NA|TRBJ1-2|NA|TRBV7-9
CASSSSQGSGGYTF
TGTGCCAGCAGCTCCTCACAGGGCTCGGGGGGCTACACCTTC
>15|TRBD1|TRBJ1-4|NA|TRBV9
CASSVYGDRVEKLFF
TGTGCCAGCAGCGTATATGGAGACAGGGTGGAAAAACTGTTTTTT
>14|TRBD1|TRBJ1-5|few|TRBV5-1
CASSLVGDSQPQHF
TGCGCCAGCAGCTTGGTAGGGGACAGTCAGCCCCAGCATTTT
>13|NA|TRBJ1-4|NA|TRBV19
CASRGWNNEKLFF
TGTGCCAGTAGGGGCTGGAATAATGAAAAACTGTTTTTT
>14|NA|TRBJ1-2|NA|TRBV28
CASSLPREVYGYTF
TGTGCCAGCAGTTTGCCCAGGGAAGTATATGGCTACACCTTC
>16|TRBD1|TRBJ2-1|NA|TRBV15
CATSDILGTGGNEQFF
TGTGCCACCAGCGACATCCTGGGGACAGGGGGCAATGAGCAGTTCTTC
>15|NA|TRBJ2-3|NA|TRBV11-1
CASSFYLGRGDTQYF
TGTGCCAGCAGCTTCTATCTGGGCAGGGGAGATACGCAGTATTTT
>15|TRBD1|TRBJ2-5|NA|TRBV27
CASSDGQGQQETQYF
TGTGCCAGCAGTGATGGACAGGGCCAGCAAGAGACCCAGTACTTC
>14|NA|TRBJ2-7|few|TRBV6-1
CASSEWQSPYEQYF
TGTGCCAGCAGTGAATGGCAGTCTCCCTACGAGCAGTACTTC
>12|NA|TRBJ2-1|NA|TRBV4-1
CASSQDLVLRFF
TGCGCCAGCAGCCAAGATCTTGTGTTGAGGTTCTTC
>13|NA|TRBJ2-3|once|TRBV27
CASSFSGSSTQYF
TGTGCCAGCAGTTTTTCAGGGTCGTCGACGCAGTATTTT
>13|TRBD2|TRBJ2-5|few|TRBV7-7
CASSPTSGETQYF
TGTGCTAGCAGCCCGACTAGCGGGGAGACCCAGTACTTC
>17|NA|TRBJ1-3|NA|TRBV7-9
CASSLATGVVPGNTIYF
TGTGCCAGCAGCTTAGCAACGGGTGTAGTCCCTGGAAACACCATATATTTT
>13|TRBD1|TRBJ1-5|NA|TRBV30
CAWADRGLQPQHF
TGTGCCTGGGCGGACAGGGGGCTTCAGCCCCAGCATTTT
>15|TRBD1|TRBJ1-4|NA|TRBV4-3
CTSSPTQGAYEKLFF
TGCACCAGCAGCCCGACCCAGGGGGCTTATGAAAAACTGTTTTTT
>15|TRBD1|TRBJ1-5|few|TRBV2
CASSGQGASNQPQHF
TGTGCCAGCAGCGGACAGGGGGCTAGCAATCAGCCCCAGCATTTT
>11|NA|TRBJ1-4|few|TRBV20-1
CSAPIDGKLFF
TGCAGTGCTCCTATAGACGGGAAACTGTTTTTT
>14|TRBD1|TRBJ2-7|few|TRBV7-9
CASSLGERGREQYF
TGTGCCAGCAGCTTAGGAGAGAGGGGGCGCGAGCAGTACTTC
>16|TRBD1|TRBJ1-2|few|TRBV7-9
CASSIMAGGPNYGYTF
TGTGCCAGCAGTATTATGGCAGGGGGCCCTAACTATGGCTACACCTTC
>14|NA|TRBJ2-5|NA|TRBV28
CASSPRGLQETQYF
TGTGCCAGCAGCCCCAGGGGTTTGCAAGAGACCCAGTACTTC
>13|NA|TRBJ2-7|NA|TRBV10-3
CAAKSQVDYEQYF
TGTGCCGCAAAAAGCCAAGTCGACTACGAGCAGTACTTC
>17|NA|TRBJ2-7|many|TRBV4-1
CASSQEGPRAGALEQYF
TGCGCCAGCAGCCAAGAAGGTCCTAGGGCGGGGGCTTTGGAGCAGTACTTC
>17|NA|TRBJ1-1|NA|TRBV19
CASSIERVKQVNTEAFF
TGTGCCAGTAGTATAGAACGAGTCAAGCAGGTGAACACTGAAGCTTTCTTT
>16|TRBD1|TRBJ1-2|NA|TRBV10-3
CATSPDRARGGYGYTF
TGTGCCACCTCCCCGGACAGGGCCAGGGGGGGCTATGGCTACACCTTC
>15|TRBD1|TRBJ2-7|NA|TRBV15
CATSRGRDRTYEQYF
TGTGCCACCAGCAGAGGTCGGGACAGGACCTACGAGCAGTACTTC
>15|NA|TRBJ1-4|NA|TRBV15
CATSRDRWGEATVFF
TGTGCCACCAGCAGAGATCGGTGGGGCGAGGCGACGGTGTTTTTT
>12|NA|TRBJ1-5|NA|TRBV28
CATYRAYQPQHF
TGTGCCACCTACAGGGCCTATCAGCCCCAGCATTTT
>12|NA|TRBJ2-3|few|TRBV7-6
CASSLYTDTQYF
TGTGCCAGCAGCTTATACACAGATACGCAGTATTTT
>12|NA|TRBJ1-1|NA|TRBV27
CASSLTGNEAFF
TGTGCCAGCAGCCTTACAGGGAACGAAGCTTTCTTT
>14|TRBD1|TRBJ1-6|NA|TRBV9
CASSVRTGDSPLHF
TGTGCCAGCAGCGTTCGGACAGGCGATTCACCCCTCCACTTT
>12|NA|TRBJ2-7|few|TRBV28
CASSEGVHEQYF
TGTGCCAGCAGTGAGGGGGTACACGAGCAGTACTTC
>15|TRBD1|TRBJ2-7|NA|TRBV2
CASSAAGTGGYEQYF
TGTGCCAGCAGTGCAGCCGGGACAGGGGGCTACGAGCAGTACTTC
>14|TRBD2|TRBJ2-7|NA|TRBV19
CASKRLAGAYEQYF
TGTGCCAGTAAGAGGCTAGCGGGAGCCTACGAGCAGTACTTC
>12|TRBD2|TRBJ2-2|few|TRBV28
CASREATGELFF
TGTGCCAGCCGGGAGGCCACCGGGGAGCTGTTTTTT
>14|TRBD1|TRBJ2-5|NA|TRBV10-3
CAISGQGRGGTQYF
TGTGCCATCAGTGGACAGGGGCGAGGGGGGACCCAGTACTTC
>13|NA|TRBJ1-1|NA|TRBV14
CASSLQGNTEAFF
TGTGCCAGCAGCCTACAGGGTAACACTGAAGCTTTCTTT
>15|NA|TRBJ1-2|NA|TRBV5-4
CASSLHGQLSYGYTF
TGTGCCAGCAGCTTGCATGGACAATTAAGCTATGGCTACACCTTC
>15|NA|TRBJ2-5|NA|TRBV5-8
CASSPGHQSQETQYF
TGTGCCAGCAGCCCGGGACACCAAAGCCAAGAGACCCAGTACTTC
>15|NA|TRBJ2-5|few|TRBV7-7
CASSIGFQGQETQYF
TGTGCTAGCAGCATCGGGTTCCAGGGCCAAGAGACCCAGTACTTC